The 17 T cell receptor beta chains presented below share a single source sample, sequenced in a study of read filtering for tumor transcriptome and immune sequencing. This library used around 0.4 ug RNA and molecular barcoded adaptors spanning alpha/delta and beta/gamma chains. TCRdb re-called the reads through MiXCR, storing one row per CDR3 protein. The data show 40,000 to 55,000 distinct CDR3 sequences, approximately 18% seen once. Input material: a population of CD138-negative cells sorted from bone marrow. The receptors were sampled from a donor aged 40 or older with multiple myeloma.

This clonotype was seen at least ten times. The chain uses TRBV29-1 and TRBJ1-5; 9 bases line up with TRBD1. Germline-derived CDR1 and CDR2 are SQVTM and ANQGSEA. The CDR3 length is 15 residues. V lost 6 bases to trimming and J lost 1 base; unmatched junction nucleotides: 7. The CDR3 DNA sequence: TGCAGCGTGACTCTAGGACAGGGGAGCAATCAGCCCCAGCATTTT. Protein: CSVTLGQGSNQPQHF.

This clonotype was seen many times. The genes are TRBV29-1 and TRBJ1-2; D is possibly TRBD1 (6 bases). V lost 5 bases and J 4 bases, leaving 8 bases between the germline ends. Germline assignment: CDR1 SQVTM and CDR2 ANQGSEA. This CDR3 region has 11 residues. CDR3 DNA sequence: TGCAGCGTTCGGACAGTCTATGGCTACACCTTC. It translates to CSVRTVYGYTF. Full variable domain (outside the CDR3, taken from reference TRBV29-1 and TRBJ1-2): SAVISQKPSRDICQRGTSLTIQCQVDSQVTMMFWYRQQPGQSLTLIATANQGSEATYESGFVIDKFPISRPNLTFSTLTVSNMSPEDSSIYLCSVRTVYGYTFGSGTRLTVV.

This clonotype was counted many times. The chain is built from TRBV29-1 and TRBJ2-3; the D is unclear. Trimming stripped 2 bases from V and 6 bases from J, with 9 bases between. Germline V gives CDR1 SQVTM, CDR2 ANQGSEA. The CDR3 runs to 12 residues. CDR3 protein: CSVEIRMDTQYF. CDR3 coding DNA: TGCAGCGTTGAAATCCGCATGGATACGCAGTATTTT.

The chain couples TRBV7-3 to TRBJ2-1, with TRBD2 matching 12 bases. CDR3 size: 15 residues. Losses at the gene ends were 2 bases for V and 6 bases for J; bases not matched to a gene: 2. Per germline, CDR1 SGHTA and CDR2 FQGTGA. CDR3 DNA sequence: TGTGCCAGCAGCTTAGGGACTAGCGGGTCCAATGAGCAGTTCTTC. This translates into CASSLGTSGSNEQFF.

Within the sample, this clonotype is medium-sized. The chain employs TRBV13 and TRBJ2-7; D may be TRBD2 (6 bases). Germline V CDR1 and CDR2: PRHDT, FYEKMQ (reference sequence). This CDR3 is 16 amino acids long. Between the trimmed V and J ends, which lost 5 bases and 3 bases, there was a span of 20 bases. In nucleotides, the CDR3 is TGTGCCAGCAGCCCCACTTTCGAGCGGGCTAACTACGAGCAGTACTTC. It yields the protein CASSPTFERANYEQYF.

On this clonotype itself: This may be a read error: a much more frequent sequence differs by one nucleotide. Here the CDR3 omits its conserved ending phenylalanine or tryptophan, so a read error is the likely source. The chain carries TRBV10-3 and TRBJ1-1; D gene unclear. The V and J ends lost 8 bases and 5 bases respectively, with 9 bases between them. Germline assignment: CDR1 ENHRY and CDR2 SYGVKD. The CDR3 length is 11 residues. The chain's CDR3 is CAIAGGTEAFS. The CDR3 coding sequence is TGTGCCATCGCGGGAGGGACTGAAGCTTTCTCT.

This clonotype was counted only a few times. The chain joins TRBV12-3 or TRBV12-4 to TRBJ1-5, with D possibly TRBD1 on 6 matching bases. With 2 bases removed from V and 1 base from J, the gap between germline ends came to 18 bases. The CDR3 covers 18 residues. CDR3 in amino acids: CASSLKKVAGASNQPQHF. CDR3 coding DNA: TGTGCCAGCAGTTTAAAGAAGGTGGCAGGGGCCAGCAATCAGCCCCAGCATTTT.

The chain links TRBV11-2 to TRBJ2-5; tentatively, D is TRBD1 (7 bases). The V and J ends lost 2 bases and 6 bases respectively, with 19 bases between them. The V gene's germline CDR1 is SGHAT and CDR2 FQNNGV. The CDR3 has 16 amino acids. This chain's CDR3 is CASSLPPGAGGKTQYF. The CDR3 bases are TGTGCCAGCAGCTTACCCCCGGGGGCAGGGGGAAAGACCCAGTACTTC. Variable domain in full (rest from reference TRBV11-2 and TRBJ2-5): EAGVAQSPRYKIIEKRQSVAFWCNPISGHATLYWYQQILGQGPKLLIQFQNNGVVDDSQLPKDRFSAERLKGVDSTLKIQPAKLEDSAVYLCASSLPPGAGGKTQYFGPGTRLLVL.

This clonotype was counted many times. The chain combines TRBV20-1 with TRBJ1-5, with D perhaps matching TRBD1 (5 bases). Deletions cut 6 bases from V and 2 bases from J, with 14 bases between. CDR1 is DFQATT, CDR2 SNEGSKA, per germline (reference sequence). CDR3 length: 14 amino acids. The CDR3 region has the DNA TGCAGTGCGACCCCCGACAGTGGCAATCAGCCCCAGCATTTT. This gives the protein CSATPDSGNQPQHF.

About this clonotype: An end of the junction does not agree with germline; a read error may underlie this. This chain joins TRBV5-8 and TRBJ1-4; unclear D gene. Germline CDR1 and CDR2: SGHTS and YDEGEE. This CDR3 region has 15 residues. The CDR3 DNA reads as TGCGCCAGCAGCTTGTACGGGTTAACTAATGAAAAACTGTTTTTT. Translating it yields CASSLYGLTNEKLFF. The whole variable domain, filled in from reference TRBV5-8 and TRBJ1-4, reads EAGVTQSPTHLIKTRGQQATLRCSPISGHTSVYWYQQALGLGLQFLLWYDEGEERNRGNFPPRFSGRQFPNYSSELNVNALELEDSALYLCASSLYGLTNEKLFFGSGTQLSVL.

Turning to this clonotype: Since no conserved phenylalanine or tryptophan closes the CDR3, a read error is the likely cause. The rearrangement joins TRBV30 to TRBJ2-1; a possible D gene is TRBD1 (6 bases). CDR3 length: 13 residues. With 3 bases removed from V and 7 bases from J, the gap between germline ends came to 13 bases. Germline CDR1 GTSNPN, CDR2 SVGIG (reference sequence). CDR3 nucleotide sequence: TGTGCCTGGAGGGGACAAGGACCAAATGAGCAGTTCTTA. It encodes CAWRGQGPNEQFL.

This clonotype has at least ten counts. The chain has TRBV7-2 and TRBJ2-5, with 7 bases identical to TRBD2. CDR3 length: 15 amino acids. With V trimmed by 0 bases and J by 9 bases, 10 bases remained unmatched. Germline V CDR1 and CDR2: SGHTA, FQGNSA. CDR3 DNA sequence: TGTGCCAGCAGCTTAGCGGTTGGGAGGGGATCGGCCCAGTACTTC. Translated: CASSLAVGRGSAQYF.

This clonotype was picked up many times. This chain connects TRBV19 to TRBJ2-1; a possible D gene is TRBD2 (6 bases). Germline CDR1 is LNHDA and CDR2 is SQIVND (reference sequence). Trimming took off 5 bases at V and 3 bases at J, with 17 bases between the two ends. The CDR3 consists of 16 residues. In DNA, the CDR3 is TGTGCCAGTAGTCCCCGGGTTAGCGGAGGCTACAATGAGCAGTTCTTC. It codes for CASSPRVSGGYNEQFF.

In its sample, this clonotype was seen many times. The gene calls are TRBV7-3 and TRBJ2-4, with TRBD2 as a possible D gene (5 bases). CDR1 is SGHTA and CDR2 is FQGTGA in the germline V gene. The CDR3 runs to 13 residues. V dropped 5 bases and J dropped 1 base, with 6 bases sitting between them. CDR3 sequence reads: CASSPGAKNIQYF. The CDR3 DNA follows: TGTGCCAGCAGCCCGGGGGCCAAAAACATTCAGTACTTC.

As for this clonotype: This sequence may be a read error, since a much larger clone differs from it by one base. Because the CDR3 is missing its conserved closing phenylalanine or tryptophan, this is likely a read error. No DNA is shown, since the ends of the CDR3 on it are uncertain; the CDR3 is the one TCRdb lists. The chain links TRBV28 to TRBJ1-1; the tabulated D call, TRBD1, remains unverified against the DNA. The CDR3 is 16 residues long, ends included. CDR1 and CDR2 (germline): MDHEN, SYDVKM. CDR3 in amino acids: CASSFTSWQGNTETFL.

Many counts were recorded for this clonotype. The rearrangement uses TRBV7-9 and TRBJ2-6; no clear D gene. Germline CDR1 and CDR2: SEHNR and FQNEAQ (reference sequence). The length of the CDR3 is 17 residues. The V end was cut by 5 bases, the J end by 0 bases, with 14 bases between. CDR3 loop: CASSQSDPGSGANVLTF. CDR3 coding DNA: TGTGCCAGCAGCCAGTCGGACCCCGGCTCTGGGGCCAACGTCCTGACTTTC.

At least ten counts were recorded for this clonotype. The chain is built from TRBV10-3 and TRBJ2-1, with 7 bases lining up with TRBD1. J gave up 7 bases and V 8 bases, and 8 bases lay outside the gene matches. The CDR3 length is 13 residues. The germline gives CDR1 ENHRY, CDR2 SYGVKD. The CDR3 sequence: CAIGTEILNEQFF. Written as DNA, the CDR3 is TGTGCCATCGGGACAGAGATATTGAATGAGCAGTTCTTC.